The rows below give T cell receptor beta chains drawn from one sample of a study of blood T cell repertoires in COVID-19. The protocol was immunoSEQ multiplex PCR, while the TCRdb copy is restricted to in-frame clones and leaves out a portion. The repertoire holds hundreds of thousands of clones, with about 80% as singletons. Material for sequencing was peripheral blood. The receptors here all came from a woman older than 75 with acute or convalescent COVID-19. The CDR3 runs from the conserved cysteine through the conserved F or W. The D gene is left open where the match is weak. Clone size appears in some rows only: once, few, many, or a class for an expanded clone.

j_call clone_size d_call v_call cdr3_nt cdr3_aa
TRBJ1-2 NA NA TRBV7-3 TGTGCCAGCAGCTTGCCGGGGGGGTATGGCTACACCTTC CASSLPGGYGYTF
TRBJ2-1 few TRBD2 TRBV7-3 TGTGCCAGCAGCTTAATGTCGGCGGGAGTGATGCAGAATGAGCAGTTCTTC CASSLMSAGVMQNEQFF
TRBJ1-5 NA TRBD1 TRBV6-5 TGTGCCAGCACCCGACAGGGAGAGTCTCAATCAGCCCAGCATTTT CASTRQGESQSAQHF
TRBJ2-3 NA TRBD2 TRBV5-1 TGCGCCAGCAGCTCGGGGACTAGCGGGAGGGCCGGGGGAAGTACGCAGTATTTT CASSSGTSGRAGGSTQYF
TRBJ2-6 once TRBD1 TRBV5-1 TGCGCCAGCAGCGCAGGGGGAACTGGGGCCAACGTCCTGACTTTC CASSAGGTGANVLTF
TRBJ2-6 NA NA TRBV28 TGTGCCAGCAGTCCGAACCCAGGGGCTGGGGCCAACGTCCTGACTTTC CASSPNPGAGANVLTF
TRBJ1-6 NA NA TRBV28 TGTGCCAGCAGTTCACCATCCAGGGGCGCTTCACCCCTCCACTTT CASSSPSRGASPLHF
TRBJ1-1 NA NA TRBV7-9 TGTGCCAGCACCCCTCAGGGAGGGGGAAACACTGAAGCTTTCTTT CASTPQGGGNTEAFF
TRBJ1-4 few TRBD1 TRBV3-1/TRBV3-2 TGTGCCAGCAGCCGCGGCGGGACAGGGGGCGAAAAACTGTTTTTT CASSRGGTGGEKLFF
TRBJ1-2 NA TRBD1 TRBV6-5 TGTGCCAGCAGTCCGACAGGGGACTATGGCTACACCTTC CASSPTGDYGYTF
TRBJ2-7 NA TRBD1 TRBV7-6 TGTGCCAGCAGCACCCGGGACAGGGCTTCCGAGCAGTACTTC CASSTRDRASEQYF
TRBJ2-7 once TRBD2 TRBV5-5 TGTGCCAGCAGCCCGCGGACTAGCGGCCACGAGCAGTACTTC CASSPRTSGHEQYF
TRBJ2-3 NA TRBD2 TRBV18 TGTGCCAGCTCCCCCGGGGAGGGACTAGCGTATCGCACAGATACGCAGTATTTT CASSPGEGLAYRTDTQYF
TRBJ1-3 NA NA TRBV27 TGTGCCAGCAGTTTCACAGGCTCTGGAAACACCATATATTTT CASSFTGSGNTIYF
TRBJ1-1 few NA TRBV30 TGTGCCTGGAGTGTAAGAACGGGCACTGAAGCTTTCTTT CAWSVRTGTEAFF
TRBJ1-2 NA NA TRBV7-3 TGTGCCAGCAGCACCCAGGGGAGCCACTATGGCTACACCTTC CASSTQGSHYGYTF
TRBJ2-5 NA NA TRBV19 TGTGCCAGTAGTTCTAGAGGAGAGACCCAGTACTTC CASSSRGETQYF
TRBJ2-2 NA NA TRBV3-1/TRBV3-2 TGTGCCAGCAAACTCGGGCAGGGGAACACCGGGGAGCTGTTTTTT CASKLGQGNTGELFF
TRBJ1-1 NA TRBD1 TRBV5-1 TGCGCCAGCAGCAGGGGGCGGCAAGACACTGAAGCTTTCTTT CASSRGRQDTEAFF
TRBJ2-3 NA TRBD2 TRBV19 TGTGCCAGTAGGAGGACTAGCGCCACAGATACGCAGTATTTT CASRRTSATDTQYF
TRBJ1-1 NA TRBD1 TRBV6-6 TGTGCCAGCAGTTATAGGGGACAGATGAACACTGAAGCTTTCTTT CASSYRGQMNTEAFF
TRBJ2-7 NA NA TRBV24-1 TGTGCCTTTCGCGGGCCCGGTCGGTCCTACGAGCAGTACTTC CAFRGPGRSYEQYF
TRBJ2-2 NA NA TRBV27 TGTGCCAGCAGTCCCAGAATCCAGGGGTCCGGGGAGCTGTTTTTT CASSPRIQGSGELFF
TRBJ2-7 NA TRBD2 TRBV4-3 TGCGCCAGCAGTCCTAGCGGGAGAGTCTACGAGCAGTACTTC CASSPSGRVYEQYF
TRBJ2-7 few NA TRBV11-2 TGTGCCAGCAGCTTAGTACAGCGGGTGGGCCCGTACTTC CASSLVQRVGPYF
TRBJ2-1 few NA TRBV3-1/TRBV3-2 TGTGCCAGCAGCCACGTCCCGAATGAGCAGTTCTTC CASSHVPNEQFF
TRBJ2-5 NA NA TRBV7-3 TGTGCCAGTGCCCGGGGGACCAAAGAGACCCAGTACTTC CASARGTKETQYF
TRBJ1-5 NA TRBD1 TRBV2 TGTGCCAGCCAGGACAGGGCAGGAAATCAGCCCCAGCATTTT CASQDRAGNQPQHF
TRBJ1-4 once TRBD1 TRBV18 TGTGCCAGCTCAACAGACAGGGTTGTAGAAAAACTGTTTTTT CASSTDRVVEKLFF
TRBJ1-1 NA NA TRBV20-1 TGCAGTGCTAGTCCCCCTTCCGGGGGGAACACTGAAGCTTTCTTT CSASPPSGGNTEAFF
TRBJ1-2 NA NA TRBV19 TGTGCCAGTAGTATTAAAACAGTGGAATGGAGGGGTTTATATGGCTACACCTTC CASSIKTVEWRGLYGYTF
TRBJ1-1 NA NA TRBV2 TGTGCCAGCAATGTCGACACTGAAGCTTTCTTT CASNVDTEAFF
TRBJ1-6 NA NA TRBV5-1 TGCGCCAGCAGCCCGCTGCCGTTGAGCAATAATTCACCCCTCCACTTT CASSPLPLSNNSPLHF
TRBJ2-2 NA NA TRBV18 TGTGCCAGCTCACTTTTGGACATTTCGAACACCGGGGAGCTGTTTTTT CASSLLDISNTGELFF
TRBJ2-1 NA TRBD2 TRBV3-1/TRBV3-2 TGTGCCAGCAGCCTAAAAGCGGGAGAGAAAAATGAGCAGTTCTTC CASSLKAGEKNEQFF
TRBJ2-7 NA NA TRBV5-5 TGTGCCAGCAGCTTGTCCCAGGGAAGGGTCGAGCAGTACTTC CASSLSQGRVEQYF
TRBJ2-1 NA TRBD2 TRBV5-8 TGTGCCAGCAGCTCAGGGACTAGCGGGAGACCCGCCTACAATGAGCAGTTCTTC CASSSGTSGRPAYNEQFF
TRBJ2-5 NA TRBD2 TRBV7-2 TGTGCCAGCAGCTTAGGACTAGCGGGGCAAGAGACCCAGTACTTC CASSLGLAGQETQYF
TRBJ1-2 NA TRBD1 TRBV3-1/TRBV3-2 TGTGCCAGCAGCCTACGGGACAGGGCGAGTGGCTACACCTTC CASSLRDRASGYTF
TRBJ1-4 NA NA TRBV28 TGTGCCAGCACATCGGTGGGACTGCTTAATGAAAAACTGTTTTTT CASTSVGLLNEKLFF
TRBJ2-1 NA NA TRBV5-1 TGCGCCAGCAGCCCCAGGGCCTCCTACAATGAGCAGTTCTTC CASSPRASYNEQFF
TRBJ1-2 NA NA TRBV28 TGTGCCAGCAGCTTCGGAGGGTCCTCGAGGGGCTACACCTTC CASSFGGSSRGYTF
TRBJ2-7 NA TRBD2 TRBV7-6 TGTGCCAGCAGCCCGGGACTAGCGGGAGACGAGCAGTACTTC CASSPGLAGDEQYF
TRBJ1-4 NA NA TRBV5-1 TGCGCCAGCAGCTTAGGAGGGACTAATGAAAAACTGTTTTTT CASSLGGTNEKLFF
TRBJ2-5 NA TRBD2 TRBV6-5 TGTGCCAGCAGTTACGCGGGGGGCCTAGTAGAGACCCAGTACTTC CASSYAGGLVETQYF
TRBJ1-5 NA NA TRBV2 TGTGCCAGCAGTGTGCAGGGAAGGTACAGCAATCAGCCCCAGCATTTT CASSVQGRYSNQPQHF
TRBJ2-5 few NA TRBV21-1 TGTGCCAGCAGCCCTAGGCTGCGGGCTAAACGGACCCAGTACTTC CASSPRLRAKRTQYF
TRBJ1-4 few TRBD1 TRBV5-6 TGTGCCAGCAGCTTTAAGCCCTCCGGGACAGGGTATGAAAAACTGTTTTTT CASSFKPSGTGYEKLFF
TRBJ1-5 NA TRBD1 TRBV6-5 TGTGCCAGCAGTACAGGGGACAATCAGCCCCAGCATTTT CASSTGDNQPQHF
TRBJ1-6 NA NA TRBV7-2 TGTGCCAGCAGCCCCGGGGGTTGGGCCAATTCACCCCTCCACTTT CASSPGGWANSPLHF
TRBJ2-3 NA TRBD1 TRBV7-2 TGTGCCAGCAGCTTAGGGGGACAGACCTTAGATACGCAGTATTTT CASSLGGQTLDTQYF
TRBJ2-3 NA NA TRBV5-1 TGCGCCAGCAGCTTGGTCCCGGGAGTTAGGGTTATGGGCACAGATACGCAGTATTTT CASSLVPGVRVMGTDTQYF
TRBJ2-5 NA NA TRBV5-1 TGCGCCAGCAGCTTTCTAGGCGGAAAAGAGACCCAGTACTTC CASSFLGGKETQYF
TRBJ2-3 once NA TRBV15 TGTGCCACCAGCCGGAGTTTTCCTGGGTTAACAGATACGCAGTATTTT CATSRSFPGLTDTQYF
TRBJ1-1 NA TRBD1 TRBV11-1 TGTGCCAGCAGCCCGTACAGGGGGCGAACGAACACTGAAGCTTTCTTT CASSPYRGRTNTEAFF
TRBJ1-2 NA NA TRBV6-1 TGTGCCAGCAGTGAACAGGGCAGTAGGGGGAACTATGGCTACACCTTC CASSEQGSRGNYGYTF
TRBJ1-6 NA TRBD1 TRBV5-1 TGCGCCAGCAGCTTGGGACAGGGTTATAATTCACCCCTCCACTTT CASSLGQGYNSPLHF
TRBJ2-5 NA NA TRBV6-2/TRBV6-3 TGTGCCAGCAGTTCTCCCCGACAGCCCCAAGAGACCCAGTACTTC CASSSPRQPQETQYF
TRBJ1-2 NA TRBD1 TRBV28 TGTGCCAGCAGGCTAGACAGGGGGCGGCCTGGCTACACCTTC CASRLDRGRPGYTF
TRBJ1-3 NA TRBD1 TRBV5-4 TGTGCCAGCAGCCCGGGACAGGGCAACTCTGGAAACACCATATATTTT CASSPGQGNSGNTIYF